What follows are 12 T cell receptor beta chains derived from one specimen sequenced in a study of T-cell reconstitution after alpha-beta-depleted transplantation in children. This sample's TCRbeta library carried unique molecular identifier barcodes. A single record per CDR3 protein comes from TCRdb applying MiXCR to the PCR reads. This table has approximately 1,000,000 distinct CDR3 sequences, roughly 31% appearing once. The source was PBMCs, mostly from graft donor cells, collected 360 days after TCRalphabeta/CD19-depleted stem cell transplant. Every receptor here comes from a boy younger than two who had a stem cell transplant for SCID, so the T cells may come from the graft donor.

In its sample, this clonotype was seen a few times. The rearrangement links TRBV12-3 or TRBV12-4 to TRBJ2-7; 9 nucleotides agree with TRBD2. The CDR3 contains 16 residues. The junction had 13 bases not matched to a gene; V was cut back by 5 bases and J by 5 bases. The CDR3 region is CASSTAEGLAIHEQYF. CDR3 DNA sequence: TGTGCCAGCAGTACCGCCGAGGGACTAGCAATCCACGAGCAGTACTTC.

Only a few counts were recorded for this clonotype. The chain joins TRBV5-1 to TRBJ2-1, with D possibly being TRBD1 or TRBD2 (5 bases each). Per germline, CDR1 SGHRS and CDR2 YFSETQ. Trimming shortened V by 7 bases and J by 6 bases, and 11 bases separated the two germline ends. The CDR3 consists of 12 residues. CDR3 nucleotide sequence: TGCGCCAGCGTCGGGACGGCCAATGAGCAGTTCTTC. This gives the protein CASVGTANEQFF. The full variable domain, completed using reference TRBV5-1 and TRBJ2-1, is KAGVTQTPRYLIKTRGQQVTLSCSPISGHRSVSWYQQTPGQGLQFLFEYFSETQRNKGNFPGRFSGRQFSNSRSEMNVSTLELGDSALYLCASVGTANEQFFGPGTRLTVL.

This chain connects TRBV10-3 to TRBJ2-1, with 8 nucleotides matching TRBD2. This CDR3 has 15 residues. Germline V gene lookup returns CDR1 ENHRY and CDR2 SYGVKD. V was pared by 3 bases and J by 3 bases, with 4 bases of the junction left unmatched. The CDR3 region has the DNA TGTGCCATCAGTGATTTAAGCGGGGGCTACAATGAGCAGTTCTTC. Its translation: CAISDLSGGYNEQFF.

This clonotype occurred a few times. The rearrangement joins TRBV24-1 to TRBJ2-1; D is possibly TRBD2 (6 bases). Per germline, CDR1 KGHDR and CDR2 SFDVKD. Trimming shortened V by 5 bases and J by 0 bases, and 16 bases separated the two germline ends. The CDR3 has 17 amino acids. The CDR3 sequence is CATSGNSGSGSYNEQFF. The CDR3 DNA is TGTGCCACCAGTGGCAATAGCGGATCCGGCTCCTACAATGAGCAGTTCTTC.

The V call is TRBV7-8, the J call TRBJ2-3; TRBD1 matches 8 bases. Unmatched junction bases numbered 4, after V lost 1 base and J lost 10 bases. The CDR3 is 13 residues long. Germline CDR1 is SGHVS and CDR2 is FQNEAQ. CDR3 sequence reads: CASSLGTGNSQYF. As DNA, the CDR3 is TGTGCCAGCAGCTTAGGGACAGGGAATTCGCAGTATTTT.

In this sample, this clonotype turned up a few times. CDR3: CSASDSSPLHF. The CDR3 DNA reads as TGCAGTGCTAGCGACAGTTCACCCCTCCACTTT. The chain carries TRBV20-1 and TRBJ1-6, with D tentatively TRBD1 (5 bases). CDR3 length: 11 residues. V lost 3 bases and J lost 9, with 6 bases in between. Germline V CDR1 and CDR2: DFQATT, SNEGSKA (reference sequence).

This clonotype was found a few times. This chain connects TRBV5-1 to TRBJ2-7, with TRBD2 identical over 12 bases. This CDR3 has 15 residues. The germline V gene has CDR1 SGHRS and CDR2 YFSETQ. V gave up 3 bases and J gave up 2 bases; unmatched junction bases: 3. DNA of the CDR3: TGCGCCAGCAGCTCGCCTAGCGGGGGGGCCTACGAGCAGTACTTC. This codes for CASSSPSGGAYEQYF.

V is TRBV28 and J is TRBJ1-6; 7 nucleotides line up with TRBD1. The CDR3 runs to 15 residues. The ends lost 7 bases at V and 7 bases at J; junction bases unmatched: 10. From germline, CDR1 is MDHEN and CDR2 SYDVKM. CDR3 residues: CASTLGGSRNSPLHF. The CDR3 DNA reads TGTGCCAGCACCCTAGGGGGCTCGAGGAATTCACCCCTCCACTTT.

For the CDR3, the DNA is TGTGCCAGCAGTTTAGGGACAGCGGAGGGGACCCAGTACTTC. Protein product: CASSLGTAEGTQYF. The chain is built from TRBV12-3 or TRBV12-4 and TRBJ2-5; D might be TRBD1 or TRBD2, each matching 6 bases. CDR3 length: 14 residues. V lost 1 base, J lost 7 bases, and 13 bases lay in between.

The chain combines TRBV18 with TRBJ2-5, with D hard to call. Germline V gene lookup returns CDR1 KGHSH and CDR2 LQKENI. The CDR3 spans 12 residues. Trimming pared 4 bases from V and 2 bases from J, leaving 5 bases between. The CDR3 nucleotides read TGTGCCAGCTCACATAGACAAGAGACCCAGTACTTC. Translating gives CASSHRQETQYF. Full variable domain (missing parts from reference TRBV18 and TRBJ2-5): NAGVMQNPRHLVRRRGQEARLRCSPMKGHSHVYWYRQLPEEGLKFMVYLQKENIIDESGMPKERFSAEFPKEGPSILRIQQVVRGDSAAYFCASSHRQETQYFGPGTRLLVL.

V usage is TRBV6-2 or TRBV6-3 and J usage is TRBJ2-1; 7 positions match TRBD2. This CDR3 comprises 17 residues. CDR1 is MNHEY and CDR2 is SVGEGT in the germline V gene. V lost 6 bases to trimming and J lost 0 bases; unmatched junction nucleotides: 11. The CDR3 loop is CASSGGSLGDSYNEQFF. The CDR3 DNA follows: TGTGCCAGCAGCGGGGGGTCTCTGGGAGACTCCTACAATGAGCAGTTCTTC.

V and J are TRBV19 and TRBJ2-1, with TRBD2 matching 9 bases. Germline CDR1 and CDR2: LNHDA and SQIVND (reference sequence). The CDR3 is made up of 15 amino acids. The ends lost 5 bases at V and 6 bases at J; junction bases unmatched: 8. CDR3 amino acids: CASSLPSGGINEQFF. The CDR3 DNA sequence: TGTGCCAGTAGTCTCCCCAGCGGGGGGATCAATGAGCAGTTCTTC.